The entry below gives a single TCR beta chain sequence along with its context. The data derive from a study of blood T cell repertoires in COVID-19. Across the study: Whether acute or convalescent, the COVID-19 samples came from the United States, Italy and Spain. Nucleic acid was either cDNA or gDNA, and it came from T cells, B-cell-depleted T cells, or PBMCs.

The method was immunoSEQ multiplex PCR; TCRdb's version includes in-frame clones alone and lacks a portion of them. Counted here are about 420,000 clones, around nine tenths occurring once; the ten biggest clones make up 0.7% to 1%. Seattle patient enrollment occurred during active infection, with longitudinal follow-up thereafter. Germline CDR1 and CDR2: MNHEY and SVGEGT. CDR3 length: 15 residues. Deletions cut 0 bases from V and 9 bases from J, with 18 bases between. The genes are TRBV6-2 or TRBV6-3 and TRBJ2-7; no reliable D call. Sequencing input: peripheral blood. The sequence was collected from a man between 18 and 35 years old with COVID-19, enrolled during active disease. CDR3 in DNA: TGTGCCAGCAGTTACTCGCTGGTACCGTCCGGTCGGCAGTACTTC. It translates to CASSYSLVPSGRQYF.